Shown below are 17 T cell receptor beta chains from a single sample sequenced in a study of response to subunit inactivated influenza vaccine. A single record per CDR3 protein comes from TCRdb applying MiXCR to the RT-PCR reads. The repertoire holds over 650,000 distinct CDR3 sequences, with less than 20% as singletons. The sample in question was PBMCs from blood, obtained less than 6 days after vaccination. The receptors originated from a man aged 45 to 65 who received an inactivated influenza vaccine.

The chain recombines TRBV12-5 with TRBJ2-1; 8 nucleotides agree with TRBD1. V dropped 6 bases and J dropped 9; count of bases not matched to a gene: 13. This CDR3 has 15 amino acids. Germline V gene data show CDR1 as LGHNT and CDR2 as FRNRAP. CDR3 DNA: TGTGCTAGTGGCCCGACAGGGGCGAAAGTTTTTGAGCAGTTCTTC. As protein: CASGPTGAKVFEQFF.

The chain uses TRBV27 and TRBJ1-6; TRBD1 might be the D (6 bases). Germline V lookup: CDR1 MNHEY, CDR2 SMNVEV (reference sequence). There are 13 residues in the CDR3. V gave up 2 bases and J gave up 10 bases, with 9 bases separating them. CDR3 region: CASSLDRPSPLHF. CDR3 bases: TGTGCCAGCAGTTTAGACAGGCCCTCACCCCTCCACTTT.

The sample holds a few counts of this clonotype. The genes are TRBV12-3 or TRBV12-4 and TRBJ2-7; 11 positions match TRBD1. With V trimmed by 1 base and J by 5 bases, 4 bases remained unmatched. The CDR3 runs to 15 residues. CDR3 sequence: CASSLGTGGIDEQYF. The CDR3, as DNA: TGTGCCAGCAGTTTAGGGACAGGGGGCATCGACGAGCAGTACTTC.

This clonotype was seen ten or more times. The chain joins TRBV15 to TRBJ1-5; TRBD1 might be the D (5 bases). This CDR3 region has 15 residues. The V end was cut by 0 bases, the J end by 5 bases, with 11 bases between. The germline gives CDR1 LNHNV, CDR2 YYDKDF (reference sequence). CDR3 nucleotides: TGTGCCACCAGCAGAGATCAGGGACCTTATCAGCCCCAGCATTTT. Residues: CATSRDQGPYQPQHF.

This clonotype was picked up a small number of times. The CDR3 region is CASSESISTDGYTF. The CDR3 DNA sequence: TGCGCCAGCAGTGAGTCGATAAGTACTGATGGCTACACCTTC. This chain joins TRBV10-1 and TRBJ1-2; D unclear. Germline V CDR1 and CDR2: WNHNN, SYGVQD (reference sequence). The CDR3 length is 14 residues. V was shortened by 0 bases and J by 6 bases, with 11 bases between the two germline ends.

V and J are TRBV6-2 or TRBV6-3 and TRBJ2-7; a weak D match, TRBD2 (5 bases). The germline V gene encodes CDR1 MNHEY and CDR2 SVGEGT. Trimming took 0 bases from V and 3 from J, leaving 9 bases between them. There are 14 residues in the CDR3. This CDR3 is CASSYSSGFYEQYF. CDR3 DNA sequence: TGTGCCAGCAGTTACTCGTCGGGGTTCTACGAGCAGTACTTC.

The chain recombines TRBV3-1 with TRBJ2-6, with D maybe TRBD1 (5 bases). Trimming pared 3 bases from V and 0 bases from J, leaving 12 bases between. The germline V gene encodes CDR1 LGHDT and CDR2 YNNKEL (reference sequence). The CDR3 covers 17 residues. The DNA of the CDR3 is TGTGCCAGCAGCCATACCCTCGGACACTCTGGGGCCAACGTCCTGACTTTC. It codes for CASSHTLGHSGANVLTF.

The chain joins TRBV6-2 or TRBV6-3 to TRBJ2-1, with D possibly being TRBD1 or TRBD2 (6 bases each). CDR1 and CDR2 (germline): MNHEY, SVGEGT. This CDR3 is 13 amino acids long. V was trimmed by 7 bases and J by 7 bases, leaving 14 bases between them. The DNA for the CDR3 is TGTGCCAGCAAGGACCCGGGGGCGAATGAGCAGTTCTTC. Protein: CASKDPGANEQFF.

This clonotype came up a few times. V and J are TRBV5-1 and TRBJ1-6, with TRBD1 identical over 11 bases. This CDR3 has 16 residues. The J segment lost 10 bases and the V segment lost 3 bases, leaving 9 bases of the junction unmatched. CDR1 is SGHRS and CDR2 is YFSETQ in the germline V gene. CDR3 loop: CASSSGQGAVGSPLHF. The DNA of the CDR3 is TGCGCCAGCAGCTCAGGACAGGGGGCAGTGGGATCACCCCTCCACTTT.

In this sample, this clonotype turned up a few times. The chain is built from TRBV12-3 or TRBV12-4 and TRBJ1-6; TRBD1 agrees at 11 bases. The CDR3 is made up of 14 amino acids. Trimming took 6 bases from V and 8 from J; bases not matched to a gene: 3. The CDR3 nucleotides are TGTGCCAGCAGGGGGACAGGGGGGTATTCACCCCTCCACTTT. This translates into CASRGTGGYSPLHF.

This clonotype was detected only a few times. The chain joins TRBV20-1 to TRBJ2-5, with unresolved D. Trimming removed 0 bases from V and 2 bases from J, with 13 bases in between. The CDR3 totals 15 residues. From germline, CDR1 is DFQATT and CDR2 SNEGSKA (reference sequence). The CDR3 nucleotides read TGCAGTGCTAGAGATTCCGGCGACATACAAGAGACCCAGTACTTC. As protein: CSARDSGDIQETQYF.

This clonotype showed up just a few times. This chain uses TRBV29-1 with TRBJ2-2; D is unresolved. Germline loops: CDR1 SQVTM, CDR2 ANQGSEA. Trimming removed 0 bases from V and 1 base from J, with 3 bases in between. CDR3 size: 13 residues. CDR3 bases: TGCAGCGTTGAAGAGTGGAACACCGGGGAGCTGTTTTTT. Protein product: CSVEEWNTGELFF.

This clonotype was found many times. This chain connects TRBV7-2 to TRBJ2-7; TRBD1 or TRBD2 may be the D gene (5 bases each). With 2 bases removed from V and 3 bases from J, the gap between germline ends came to 14 bases. The CDR3 is made up of 15 amino acids. CDR1 is SGHTA and CDR2 is FQGNSA in the germline V gene. The CDR3 DNA is TGTGCCAGCAGCTTATCTCCCGGGGCAAACTACGAGCAGTACTTC. This sequence encodes CASSLSPGANYEQYF.

This clonotype was recorded at least ten times. The J gene is TRBJ2-3, the V gene TRBV20-1; possibly TRBD1 or TRBD2 for D (6 bases each). CDR1 is DFQATT and CDR2 is SNEGSKA in the germline V gene (reference sequence). Trimming removed 2 bases at V and 2 bases at J, with 17 bases between. The CDR3 spans 16 residues. CDR3 nucleotides: TGCAGTGCTAGAATGGCGGGACACGTCTTCACAGATACGCAGTATTTT. It translates to CSARMAGHVFTDTQYF.

The sample holds a few counts of this clonotype. The chain joins TRBV5-1 to TRBJ1-1; D ambiguous. The CDR3 contains 15 residues. CDR1 and CDR2 (germline): SGHRS, YFSETQ. V shed 4 bases and J shed 2 bases, with 15 bases lying between them. The CDR3 reads CASSRTGMGNTEAFF. The DNA of the CDR3 is TGCGCCAGCAGCAGAACTGGGATGGGAAACACTGAAGCTTTCTTT.

This clonotype was seen only a few times. The gene calls are TRBV5-1 and TRBJ2-7, with 7 bases matching TRBD1. J gave up 2 bases and V 0 bases, and 8 bases lay outside the gene matches. The germline V gene encodes CDR1 SGHRS and CDR2 YFSETQ. This CDR3 comprises 16 residues. The CDR3: CASSLDTGTAPYEQYF. The DNA for the CDR3 is TGCGCCAGCAGCTTGGATACCGGGACAGCACCCTACGAGCAGTACTTC.

This clonotype turned up a few times. V and J are TRBV11-2 and TRBJ2-7; D is possibly TRBD1 or TRBD2 (5 bases each). The CDR3 has 15 amino acids. V lost 2 bases, J lost 1 base, and 12 bases lay in between. Germline lookup yields CDR1 SGHAT and CDR2 FQNNGV. CDR3 sequence reads: CASSLYGTISYEQYF. CDR3 in DNA: TGTGCCAGCAGCTTATACGGGACCATATCCTACGAGCAGTACTTC.